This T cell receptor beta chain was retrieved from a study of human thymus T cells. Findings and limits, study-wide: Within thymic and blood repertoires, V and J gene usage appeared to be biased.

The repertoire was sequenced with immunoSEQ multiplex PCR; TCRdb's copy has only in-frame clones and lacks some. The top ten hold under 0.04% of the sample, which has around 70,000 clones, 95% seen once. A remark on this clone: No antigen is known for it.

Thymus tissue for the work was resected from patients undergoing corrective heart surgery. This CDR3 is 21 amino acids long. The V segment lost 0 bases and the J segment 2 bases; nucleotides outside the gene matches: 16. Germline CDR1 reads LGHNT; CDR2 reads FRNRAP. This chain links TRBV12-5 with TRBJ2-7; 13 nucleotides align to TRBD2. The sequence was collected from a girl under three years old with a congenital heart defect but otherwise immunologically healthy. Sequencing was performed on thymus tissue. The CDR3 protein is CASGLVGPPDGGLAGTYEQYF. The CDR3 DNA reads TGTGCTAGTGGTTTGGTAGGCCCCCCCGACGGGGGACTAGCGGGAACCTACGAGCAGTACTTC.